Below, 5 T cell receptor beta chains from the same sample are listed, as sequenced in a study of blood T cell repertoires in COVID-19. Assay: immunoSEQ multiplex PCR; the TCRdb copy retains only in-frame clones and omits some. There are 230,000 or so clones in the sample; around 88% occur only once, and under 15% lies in the top ten. The material sequenced was PBMCs or T cells enriched from blood (not recorded which). These receptors were taken from a woman aged 45-65 years with acute COVID-19.

The rearrangement uses TRBV18 and TRBJ1-6; 7 positions match TRBD1. From germline, CDR1 is KGHSH and CDR2 LQKENI. The CDR3 spans 16 residues. Germline trimming cut 2 bases from V and 8 bases from J; bases unmatched to any gene: 9. This chain's CDR3 is CASSPIRGVGYSPLHF. The CDR3 DNA reads as TGTGCCAGCTCACCAATCAGGGGGGTTGGTTATTCACCCCTCCACTTT.

This chain uses TRBV19 with TRBJ1-5; 7 nucleotides line up with TRBD1. V lost 5 bases, J lost 2 bases, and 6 bases stayed unmatched. Germline V gene sequence: CDR1 LNHDA, CDR2 SQIVND (reference sequence). This CDR3 has 15 residues. The chain's CDR3 is CASSAPGTGNQPQHF. The CDR3 bases are TGTGCCAGTAGTGCACCCGGGACAGGCAATCAGCCCCAGCATTTT.

The V call is TRBV2, the J call TRBJ1-5, with D possibly being TRBD1 (5 bases). CDR1 and CDR2 from the germline V gene are SNHLY and FYNNEI. This CDR3 is built from 15 residues. The ends were cut back, 3 bases at V and 0 bases at J, with 9 bases in the middle. CDR3 amino acids: CASSEDNYSNQPQHF. Here the CDR3 DNA reads TGTGCCAGCAGTGAGGACAACTATAGCAATCAGCCCCAGCATTTT. Complete variable domain (other parts from reference TRBV2 and TRBJ1-5): EPEVTQTPSHQVTQMGQEVILRCVPISNHLYFYWYRQILGQKVEFLVSFYNNEISEKSEIFDDQFSVERPDGSNFTLKIRSTKLEDSAMYFCASSEDNYSNQPQHFGDGTRLSIL.

This clone was detected once. V usage is TRBV11-1 and J usage is TRBJ1-3; D remains unclear. CDR1 is SGHAT and CDR2 is FQDESV in the germline V gene (reference sequence). Trimming stripped 4 bases from V and 0 bases from J, with 10 bases between. The CDR3 length is 15 residues. The DNA of the CDR3 is TGTGCCAGCAGCTCTAATCTCTACTCTGGAAACACCATATATTTT. Amino acid sequence: CASSSNLYSGNTIYF.

The CDR3 region has the DNA TGTGCCAGCAGTCCGGGAAGTATGGTTGTGGACACCGGGGAGCTGTTTTTT. Translating it yields CASSPGSMVVDTGELFF. The chain employs TRBV28 and TRBJ2-2; perhaps TRBD2 as D (5 bases). Germline V gene data show CDR1 as MDHEN and CDR2 as SYDVKM. The CDR3 has 17 residues. V lost 5 bases, J lost 3 bases, and 19 bases lay in between. The whole variable domain, filled in from reference TRBV28 and TRBJ2-2, reads DVKVTQSSRYLVKRTGEKVFLECVQDMDHENMFWYRQDPGLGLRLIYFSYDVKMKEKGDIPEGYSVSREKKERFSLILESASTNQTSMYLCASSPGSMVVDTGELFFGEGSRLTVL.